What follows describes a single T cell receptor (beta chain). The germline V gene encodes CDR1 MNHEY and CDR2 SMNVEV (reference sequence). The length of the CDR3 is 15 residues. Trimming stripped 6 bases from V and 3 bases from J, with 18 bases between. TCRdb keeps only in-frame clones here, not all; method: immunoSEQ multiplex PCR. The data show about 7,100 clones, 85% to 90% seen once. These data come from a study of T cell clonotyping in hematopoietic cell transplantation. Study background: Pretransplant recipient samples were taken after cytoreduction.

Time point: recipient sample about 28 days before transplant, after cytoreduction. This clonotype originated in a man under 40 with acute myeloid leukemia. Some clones in this sample may be carry-over from other donors' samples. The rearrangement uses TRBV27 and TRBJ2-7; perhaps D is TRBD1 or TRBD2 (5 bases each). Here the sequenced sample was peripheral blood mononuclear cells, taken before stem cell transplant. CDR3 bases: TGTGCCAGCAGCCCCCGGGTAGGGGAGCACTACGAGCAGTACTTC. Translating gives CASSPRVGEHYEQYF.